The 7 T cell receptor beta chains listed next were all sequenced from one sample in a study of T cells in Graves' hyperthyroidism and ophthalmopathy. Researchers took RNA transcripts and amplified the TCR beta CDR3 regions from them. The HTBI primer set drove a first-round RT-PCR of the TCR CDR3. TCRdb re-called the multiplex PCR reads through MiXCR, storing one row per CDR3 protein. This sample has over 700,000 distinct CDR3 sequences, with over 35% found just once. What was sequenced was blood. All receptors derive from a man between 18 and 35 years old with Graves' hyperthyroidism.

This chain connects TRBV7-9 to TRBJ1-2; no reliable D call. Trimming removed 5 bases at V and 1 base at J, with 17 bases between. Per germline, CDR1 SEHNR and CDR2 FQNEAQ (reference sequence). This CDR3 region has 16 residues. The CDR3 sequence: CASSQDRVTFNYGYTF. The CDR3 DNA follows: TGTGCCAGCAGCCAAGATAGGGTTACTTTTAACTATGGCTACACCTTC.

Notes on this clonotype: A read error is possible here, since a much larger clone lies one base away. J is TRBJ2-2 and V is TRBV7-3; D tentatively reads TRBD1 or TRBD2 (5 bases each). Trimming left V 2 bases short and J 6 bases short, with 10 bases between. Germline V CDR1 and CDR2: SGHTA, FQGTGA. The CDR3 is made up of 14 amino acids. DNA for the CDR3: TGTGCCAGCAGCTTAGGGAGAGGGGCCGGGGAGCTGTTTTTT. This translates into CASSLGRGAGELFF.

J is TRBJ1-2 and V is TRBV25-1; TRBD1 agrees at 9 bases. Trimming took 4 bases from V and 6 from J; bases not matched to a gene: 6. The V gene's germline CDR1 is MGHDK and CDR2 SYGVNS. This CDR3 comprises 14 residues. CDR3 residues: CASSGGQGKDGYTF. CDR3 coding DNA: TGTGCCAGCAGTGGAGGACAGGGGAAGGATGGCTACACCTTC.

The chain is built from TRBV2 and TRBJ1-6, with a tentative D call TRBD1 (5 bases). Germline loops: CDR1 SNHLY, CDR2 FYNNEI. The CDR3 has 14 amino acids. V lost 8 bases to trimming and J lost 4 bases, with 12 bases between them. The CDR3 region is CASGGTVYNSPLHF. The DNA for the CDR3 is TGTGCCAGCGGGGGGACGGTTTATAATTCACCCCTCCACTTT.

This clonotype was counted only a few times. CDR3 amino acids: CASSSWEGTGELFF. In DNA form, the CDR3 reads TGTGCCAGCAGCAGCTGGGAGGGGACCGGGGAGCTGTTTTTT. The J gene is TRBJ2-2, the V gene TRBV7-2; 7 bases agree with TRBD2. V shed 5 bases, J shed 5 bases, and the junction held 5 bases outside the gene matches. The CDR3 contains 14 residues. CDR1 is SGHTA, CDR2 FQGNSA, per germline.

This clonotype was counted between two and nine times. A much larger clone differs by one base, so this may be a read error. The V and J genes are TRBV7-9 and TRBJ2-7; D not certain. The germline CDR1 and CDR2 sequences are SEHNR and FQNEAQ (reference sequence). This CDR3 is built from 12 residues. V dropped 1 base and J dropped 3 bases, with 4 bases sitting between them. CDR3 DNA sequence: TGTGCCAGCAGCTTAGAGTTCTACGAGCAGTACTTC. The encoded protein is CASSLEFYEQYF.

The table lists this clonotype with a count of one. CDR3 sequence: CASSARVVSGRTQYF. Here the CDR3 DNA reads TGTGCCAGCAGTGCTAGAGTCGTAAGTGGAAGGACCCAGTACTTC. The genes are TRBV25-1 and TRBJ2-5; no firm D call. This CDR3 has 15 residues. V was pared by 4 bases and J by 7 bases, with 19 bases between. CDR1 and CDR2 (germline): MGHDK, SYGVNS.